The present entry profiles one TCR beta chain with its context. This record comes from a study of blood T cell repertoires in COVID-19. Looking at the study overall: Sample material is recorded as cDNA or gDNA derived from T cells, B-cell-depleted T cells, or PBMCs.

Per germline, CDR1 MDHEN and CDR2 SYDVKM. The CDR3 covers 15 residues. V was cut by 2 bases and J by 0 bases, with 8 bases left in between. In the authors' methods: Estimation of nucleated cell counts was performed using reference gene primer amplification. Clones were read by immunoSEQ multiplex PCR, and TCRdb kept only the in-frame ones, dropping some. The DNA gave D and trimming, while V, J and clone size come from that table. Of 4,900 or so clones in the sample, roughly nine tenths were seen once. The sequence came from a human donor in a cohort sampled during active COVID-19. The V gene is TRBV28, the J gene TRBJ2-1, with TRBD2 as a possible D gene (5 bases). The sample comprised peripheral blood. Written as DNA, the CDR3 is TGTGCCAGCAGTTTAGTAGCGACCTCCTACAATGAGCAGTTCTTC. Translated: CASSLVATSYNEQFF.